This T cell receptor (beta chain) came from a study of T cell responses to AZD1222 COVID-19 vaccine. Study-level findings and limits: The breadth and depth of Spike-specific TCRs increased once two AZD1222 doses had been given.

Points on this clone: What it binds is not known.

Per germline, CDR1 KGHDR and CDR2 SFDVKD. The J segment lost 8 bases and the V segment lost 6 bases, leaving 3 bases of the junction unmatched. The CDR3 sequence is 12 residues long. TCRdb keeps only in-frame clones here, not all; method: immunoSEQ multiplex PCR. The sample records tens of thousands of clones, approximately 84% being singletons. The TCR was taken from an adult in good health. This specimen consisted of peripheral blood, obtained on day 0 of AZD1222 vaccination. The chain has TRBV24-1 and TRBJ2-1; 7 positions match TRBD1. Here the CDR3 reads CATSSQGDEQFF. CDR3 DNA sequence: TGTGCCACCAGTTCCCAGGGGGATGAGCAGTTCTTC.